A selection of T cell receptor beta chains follows, all from one sample in a study of blood T cell repertoires in COVID-19. Repertoires were generated with immunoSEQ multiplex PCR, while TCRdb's copy carries only in-frame clones and drops some. The sample records approximately 200,000 clones, 88% being singletons. The source material was peripheral blood. The receptors were gathered from a woman aged 30 to 39 with acute or convalescent COVID-19. CDR3s include the opening cysteine and the closing phenylalanine or tryptophan. Each record gives: J gene, D gene, clone size, V gene, CDR3 DNA, CDR3 protein. A D gene is named only where the DNA matches it firmly. Clone size appears in some rows only: once, few, many, or a class for an expanded clone.

>TRBJ2-3|TRBD2|-|TRBV9
TGTGCCAGCAGCCTGGGGCGGGGAGGGCATTCAGATACGCAGTATTTT
CASSLGRGGHSDTQYF
>TRBJ2-1|-|-|TRBV12-2
TGTGCAAGTAAGGAGAAAGGGTCCCAGCTTCACAAACTAGCGGGAGAAGTTAATGAGCAGTTCTTC
CASKEKGSQLHKLAGEVNEQFF
>TRBJ2-7|-|-|TRBV30
TGTGCCTGGAGTGAGCGGGTCTACGAGCAGTACTTC
CAWSERVYEQYF
>TRBJ2-1|TRBD2|once|TRBV11-3
TGTGCCAGCAGCTTAGAGGGACTAGCGGGAGGGCCTGCCTACAATGAGCAGTTCTTC
CASSLEGLAGGPAYNEQFF
>TRBJ2-7|-|-|TRBV11-2
TGTGCCAGCACCCCCAGGGAAGCCCTGGGGCAGTACTTC
CASTPREALGQYF
>TRBJ1-2|-|-|TRBV30
TGTGCCTGGAGTGTATCGGCCGGGGGCTATGGCTACACCTTC
CAWSVSAGGYGYTF
>TRBJ2-5|TRBD2|once|TRBV27
TGTGCCAGCAGTTTAAGGGCTAGCGGGAGGGCCCAAGAGACCCAGTACTTC
CASSLRASGRAQETQYF
>TRBJ2-1|TRBD2|-|TRBV5-6
TGTGCCAGCAAAGGAACGAGCGGGGGGAATGAGCAGTTCTTC
CASKGTSGGNEQFF
>TRBJ1-3|-|-|TRBV21-1
TGTGCCAGCAGCACTAGGGACTCCTCTGGAAACACCATATATTTT
CASSTRDSSGNTIYF
>TRBJ2-5|TRBD2|-|TRBV7-9
TGTGCCAGCAGTCCTACCGGGACTAGCGGGAGTGAGACCCAGTACTTC
CASSPTGTSGSETQYF
>TRBJ2-1|-|-|TRBV6-4
TGTGCCAGCAGTGACCTGGGCGGGACGAATGACAATGAGCAGTTCTTC
CASSDLGGTNDNEQFF
>TRBJ2-7|-|-|TRBV2
TGTGCCAGCAGTGCTTACTACGAGCAGTACTTC
CASSAYYEQYF
>TRBJ2-7|-|-|TRBV28
TGTGCCAGTACAGGGGAGGTAGAGCAGTACTTC
CASTGEVEQYF
>TRBJ1-3|TRBD1|few|TRBV6-6
TGTGCCAGCACCCAGGGGGCGCTTAACACCATATATTTT
CASTQGALNTIYF
>TRBJ2-7|TRBD2|-|TRBV28
TGTGCCAGCACCCTGAGCGGGAGGGCCTACGAGCAGTACTTC
CASTLSGRAYEQYF